Listed here are 3 T cell receptor beta chains from one sample, sequenced in a study of neurological immune-mediated disorders. TCRdb used MiXCR to reprocess the 5' RACE reads, holding one entry per CDR3 protein. The table has more than 30,000 distinct CDR3 sequences, 4% to 5.5% seen once. Sample: PBMCs. These receptors were taken from a man aged 18-30 years in good health.

This clonotype came up many times. J is TRBJ2-4 and V is TRBV7-9, with D maybe TRBD1 (5 bases). Trimming shortened V by 5 bases and J by 6 bases, and 8 bases separated the two germline ends. The CDR3 is 12 residues long. From germline, CDR1 is SEHNR and CDR2 FQNEAQ (reference sequence). CDR3: CASSPQGNIQYF. CDR3 bases: TGTGCCAGCAGCCCCCAGGGAAACATTCAGTACTTC.

This clonotype has a count of ten or more. The chain uses TRBV7-2 and TRBJ1-5, with unresolved D. The CDR3 sequence is 13 residues long. CDR1 and CDR2 from the germline V gene are SGHTA and FQGNSA. Trimming shortened V by 1 base and J by 6 bases, and 7 bases separated the two germline ends. The DNA of the CDR3 is TGTGCCAGCAGCTTAGATGTACGTCAGCCCCAGCATTTT. Amino acid sequence: CASSLDVRQPQHF. The full variable domain, with the rest looked up from reference TRBV7-2 and TRBJ1-5, is GAGVSQSPSNKVTEKGKDVELRCDPISGHTALYWYRQSLGQGLEFLIYFQGNSAPDKSGLPSDRFSAERTGGSVSTLTIQRTQQEDSAVYLCASSLDVRQPQHFGDGTRLSIL.

This clonotype came up many times. J is TRBJ2-1 and V is TRBV10-3; TRBD2 matches at 7 bases. In germline, CDR1 is ENHRY, CDR2 SYGVKD. There are 16 residues in the CDR3. The V segment lost 5 bases and the J segment 9 bases; nucleotides outside the gene matches: 16. The CDR3 nucleotides are TGTGCCATCAGTCTTCTACGGACTAGTGGGGTTGGTGAGCAGTTCTTC. Protein product: CAISLLRTSGVGEQFF.